A single sample is the source of the 5 T cell receptor beta chains below, sequenced in a study of kidney transplant recipient with SARS-CoV-2 infection. MiXCR, run by TCRdb on the reads, gives a single entry per CDR3 protein. This table has fewer than 250,000 distinct CDR3 sequences, 29% appearing once. This material consisted of a blood sample, taken at baseline and on roughly day 120 from a kidney transplant recipient. The receptor source for this set is a young adult male patient who had COVID-19 and was a kidney transplant recipient. A subset of T cells may come from the graft donor.

As concerns this clonotype: Given a much more abundant clone one base away, this may be a read error. The chain couples TRBV5-8 to TRBJ1-2; D is unresolved. Between the trimmed V and J ends, which lost 7 bases and 4 bases, there was a span of 23 bases. There are 16 residues in the CDR3. CDR1 and CDR2 (germline): SGHTS, YDEGEE. The CDR3, as DNA: TGTGCCAGCGTTCATGCTCATCCACGAAAGACCTATGGCTACACCTTC. Its protein product is CASVHAHPRKTYGYTF.

Comments on this clonotype: The conserved final phenylalanine or tryptophan is absent from the CDR3, which likely points to a read error. V gene TRBV5-4 combines with J gene TRBJ1-2; D is unclear. Germline V lookup: CDR1 SGHNT, CDR2 YYREEE (reference sequence). The CDR3 totals 16 residues. Trimming took off 7 bases at V and 4 bases at J, with 23 bases between the two ends. In DNA, the CDR3 is TGTGCCAGCCGTCACAACGTACCAGGAAAGACCTATGGCTACACCCTC. The encoded protein is CASRHNVPGKTYGYTL.

This clonotype was counted at least ten times. V is TRBV7-3 and J is TRBJ1-3; D remains ambiguous. The CDR3 runs 16 residues. The germline CDR1 and CDR2 sequences are SGHTA and FQGTGA. Trimming stripped 4 bases from V and 0 bases from J, with 13 bases between. The CDR3 reads CASSSLQSHSGNTIYF. The CDR3 region has the DNA TGTGCCAGCAGCTCCCTACAGAGTCACTCTGGAAACACCATATATTTT.

Regarding this clonotype: With a much larger clone just one base away, this may be a read error. This chain uses TRBV6-5 with TRBJ1-1; D might be TRBD1 (5 bases). The germline gives CDR1 MNHEY, CDR2 SVGAGI. The length of the CDR3 is 13 residues. Trimming removed 5 bases at V and 0 bases at J, with 7 bases between. The chain's CDR3 is CASSIGVNTEAFF. The CDR3 nucleotides are TGTGCCAGCAGTATAGGGGTGAACACTGAAGCTTTCTTT.

The table lists this clonotype with a few counts. The rearrangement links TRBV7-8 to TRBJ2-2; possibly TRBD2 for D (6 bases). Germline V gives CDR1 SGHVS, CDR2 FQNEAQ. The CDR3 sequence is 12 residues long. CDR3 nucleotide sequence: TGTGTCGGGGCGGGGTGGACCGGGGAGCTGTTTTTT. Translated: CVGAGWTGELFF.